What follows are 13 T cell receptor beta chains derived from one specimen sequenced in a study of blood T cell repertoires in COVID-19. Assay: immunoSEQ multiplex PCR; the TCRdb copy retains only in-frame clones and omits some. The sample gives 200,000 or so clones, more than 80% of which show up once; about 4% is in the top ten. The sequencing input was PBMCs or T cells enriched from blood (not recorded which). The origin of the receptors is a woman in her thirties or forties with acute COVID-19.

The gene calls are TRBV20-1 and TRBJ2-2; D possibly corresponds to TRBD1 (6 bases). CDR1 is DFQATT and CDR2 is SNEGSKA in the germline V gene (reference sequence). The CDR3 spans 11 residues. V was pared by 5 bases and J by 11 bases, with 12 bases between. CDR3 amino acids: CSAPLDRELFF. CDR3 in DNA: TGCAGTGCTCCACTGGACAGAGAGCTGTTTTTT.

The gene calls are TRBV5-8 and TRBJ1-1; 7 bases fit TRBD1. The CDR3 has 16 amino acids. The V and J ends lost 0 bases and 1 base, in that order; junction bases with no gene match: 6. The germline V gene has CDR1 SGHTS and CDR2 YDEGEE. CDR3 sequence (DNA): TGTGCCAGCAGCTTGGCTGGGACAGTCCGGAACACTGAAGCTTTCTTT. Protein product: CASSLAGTVRNTEAFF.

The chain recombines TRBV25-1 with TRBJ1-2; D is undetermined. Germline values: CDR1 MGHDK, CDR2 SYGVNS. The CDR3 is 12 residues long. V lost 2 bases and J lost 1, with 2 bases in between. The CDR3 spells CASSEHNYGYTF. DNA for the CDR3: TGTGCCAGCAGTGAACATAACTATGGCTACACCTTC.

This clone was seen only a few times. The CDR3 DNA follows: TGTGCCAGCAGCGAGGAACAGGGGGCCTGGACTGAAGCTTTCTTT. Translating it yields CASSEEQGAWTEAFF. J is TRBJ1-1 and V is TRBV7-2, with 9 bases aligning to TRBD1. V lost 5 bases and J lost 5; bases outside the gene matches: 9. Germline CDR1 reads SGHTA; CDR2 reads FQGNSA. This CDR3 is 15 amino acids long.

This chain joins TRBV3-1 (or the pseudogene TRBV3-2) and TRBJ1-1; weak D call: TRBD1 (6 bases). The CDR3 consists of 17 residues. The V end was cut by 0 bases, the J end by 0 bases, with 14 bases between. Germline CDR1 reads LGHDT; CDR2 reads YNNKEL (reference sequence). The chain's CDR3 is CASSQDLGGTMNTEAFF. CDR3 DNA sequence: TGTGCCAGCAGCCAAGATTTAGGGGGAACCATGAACACTGAAGCTTTCTTT.

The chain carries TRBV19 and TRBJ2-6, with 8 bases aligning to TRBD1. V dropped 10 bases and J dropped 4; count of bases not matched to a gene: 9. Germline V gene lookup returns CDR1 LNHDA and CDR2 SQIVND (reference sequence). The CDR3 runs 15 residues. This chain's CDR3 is CATTFRGPGANVLTF. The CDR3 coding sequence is TGTGCCACCACGTTCAGGGGGCCAGGGGCCAACGTCCTGACTTTC. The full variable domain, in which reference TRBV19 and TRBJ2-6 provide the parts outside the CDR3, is DGGITQSPKYLFRKEGQNVTLSCEQNLNHDAMYWYRQDPGQGLRLIYYSQIVNDFQKGDIAEGYSVSREKKESFPLTVTSAQKNPTAFYLCATTFRGPGANVLTFGAGSRLTVL.

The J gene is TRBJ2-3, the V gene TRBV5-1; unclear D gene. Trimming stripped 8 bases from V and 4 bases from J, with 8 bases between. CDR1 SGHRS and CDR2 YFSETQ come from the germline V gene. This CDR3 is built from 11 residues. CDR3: CASEIADTQYF. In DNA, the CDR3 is TGCGCCAGTGAGATTGCAGATACGCAGTATTTT.

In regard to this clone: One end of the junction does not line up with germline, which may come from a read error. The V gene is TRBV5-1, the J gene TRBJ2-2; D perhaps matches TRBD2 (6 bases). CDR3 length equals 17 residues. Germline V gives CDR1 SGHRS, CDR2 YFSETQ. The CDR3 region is CASSSLGGKGNAGELFF. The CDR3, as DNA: TGCGCCAGCAGCTCCCTCGGGGGAAAGGGGAACGCCGGGGAGCTGTTTTTT.

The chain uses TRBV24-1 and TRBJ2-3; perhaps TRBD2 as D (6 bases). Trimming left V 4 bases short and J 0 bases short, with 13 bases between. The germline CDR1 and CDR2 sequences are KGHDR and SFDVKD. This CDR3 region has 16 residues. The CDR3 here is CATSDPGETSTDTQYF. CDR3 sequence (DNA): TGTGCCACCAGTGACCCGGGAGAAACTAGCACAGATACGCAGTATTTT.

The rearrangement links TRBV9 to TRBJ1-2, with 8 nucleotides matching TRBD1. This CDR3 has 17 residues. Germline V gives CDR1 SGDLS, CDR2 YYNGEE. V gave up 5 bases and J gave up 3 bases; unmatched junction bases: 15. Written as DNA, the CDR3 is TGTGCCAGCAGTGGACAGGGCCCAGCCACGCTTTACTATGGCTACACCTTC. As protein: CASSGQGPATLYYGYTF. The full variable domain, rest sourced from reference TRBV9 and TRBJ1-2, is DSGVTQTPKHLITATGQRVTLRCSPRSGDLSVYWYQQSLDQGLQFLIQYYNGEERAKGNILERFSAQQFPDLHSELNLSSLELGDSALYFCASSGQGPATLYYGYTFGSGTRLTVV.

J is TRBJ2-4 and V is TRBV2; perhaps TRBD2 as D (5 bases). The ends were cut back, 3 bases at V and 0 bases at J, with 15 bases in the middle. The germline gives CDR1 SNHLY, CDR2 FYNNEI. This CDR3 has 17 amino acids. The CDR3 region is CASSEGPGITAKNIQYF. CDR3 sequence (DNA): TGTGCCAGCAGTGAGGGTCCGGGAATTACAGCCAAAAACATTCAGTACTTC.

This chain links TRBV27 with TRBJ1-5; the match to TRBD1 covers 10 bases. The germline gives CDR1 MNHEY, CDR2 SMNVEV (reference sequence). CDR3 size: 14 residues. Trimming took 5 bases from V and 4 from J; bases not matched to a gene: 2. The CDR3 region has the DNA TGTGCCAGCAGTGGACAGGGGGGAAATCAGCCCCAGCATTTT. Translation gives CASSGQGGNQPQHF.

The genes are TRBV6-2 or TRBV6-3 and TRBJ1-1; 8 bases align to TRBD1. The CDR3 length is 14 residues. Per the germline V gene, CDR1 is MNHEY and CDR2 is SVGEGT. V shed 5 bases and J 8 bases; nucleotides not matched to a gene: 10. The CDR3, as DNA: TGTGCCAGCAGTGACCCGGGACAGGTGAGGGAAGCTTTCTTT. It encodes CASSDPGQVREAFF.